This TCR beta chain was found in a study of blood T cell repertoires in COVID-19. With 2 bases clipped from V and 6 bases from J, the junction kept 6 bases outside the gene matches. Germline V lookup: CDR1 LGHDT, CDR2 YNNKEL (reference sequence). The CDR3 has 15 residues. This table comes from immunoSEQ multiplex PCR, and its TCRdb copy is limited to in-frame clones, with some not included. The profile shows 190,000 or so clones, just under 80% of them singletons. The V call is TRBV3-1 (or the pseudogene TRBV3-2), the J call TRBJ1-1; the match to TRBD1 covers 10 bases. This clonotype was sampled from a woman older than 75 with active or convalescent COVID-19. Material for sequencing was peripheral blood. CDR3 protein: CASSQPPGTGAEAFF. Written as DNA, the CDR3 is TGTGCCAGCAGCCAACCGCCCGGGACAGGGGCTGAAGCTTTCTTT.